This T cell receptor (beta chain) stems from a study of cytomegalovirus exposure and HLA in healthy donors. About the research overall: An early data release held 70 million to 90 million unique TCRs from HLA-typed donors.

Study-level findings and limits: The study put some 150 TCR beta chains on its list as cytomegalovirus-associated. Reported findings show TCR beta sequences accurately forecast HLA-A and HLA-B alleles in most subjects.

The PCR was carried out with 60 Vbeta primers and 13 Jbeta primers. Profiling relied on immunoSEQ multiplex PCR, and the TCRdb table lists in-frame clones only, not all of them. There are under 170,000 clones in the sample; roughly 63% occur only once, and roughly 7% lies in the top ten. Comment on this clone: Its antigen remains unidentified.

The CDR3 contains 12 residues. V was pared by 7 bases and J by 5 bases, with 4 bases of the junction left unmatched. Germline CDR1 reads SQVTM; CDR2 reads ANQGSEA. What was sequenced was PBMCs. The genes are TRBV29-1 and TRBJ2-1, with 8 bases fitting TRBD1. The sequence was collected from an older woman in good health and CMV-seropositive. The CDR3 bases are TGCAGCGCAAAGACAGGGGACAATGAGCAGTTCTTC. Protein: CSAKTGDNEQFF.